Each of the 21 T cell receptor beta chains below was sequenced from the same sample in a study of blood T cell repertoires in COVID-19. Using immunoSEQ multiplex PCR, the repertoire was profiled, and TCRdb retains in-frame clones only, with some absent. The repertoire includes fewer than 400,000 clones, about 90% of them detected once, and roughly 2.9% sits in the top ten. The sample consisted of peripheral blood. These receptors were obtained from a woman in her twenties or thirties with COVID-19, enrolled during active disease.

The chain recombines TRBV2 with TRBJ2-7; 14 bases fit TRBD2. In germline, CDR1 is SNHLY, CDR2 FYNNEI. V lost 6 bases and J lost 5; bases outside the gene matches: 6. The CDR3 runs 15 residues. This chain's CDR3 is CASRGTSGSAHEQYF. In DNA, the CDR3 is TGTGCCAGCAGAGGGACTAGCGGGAGTGCCCACGAGCAGTACTTC.

J is TRBJ1-2 and V is TRBV27; the match to TRBD1 covers 7 bases. Germline loops: CDR1 MNHEY, CDR2 SMNVEV (reference sequence). The CDR3 is made up of 15 amino acids. Losses at the gene ends were 5 bases for V and 0 bases for J; bases not matched to a gene: 6. CDR3 sequence (DNA): TGTGCCAGCAGTCCTATACAGGGGTCTAACTATGGCTACACCTTC. Translation: CASSPIQGSNYGYTF.

The chain couples TRBV9 to TRBJ1-1, with unresolved D. CDR1 and CDR2 from the germline V gene are SGDLS and YYNGEE. Trimming pared 0 bases from V and 3 bases from J, leaving 6 bases between. The CDR3 loop spans 13 amino acids. The CDR3 reads CASSVVADTEAFF. CDR3 sequence (DNA): TGTGCCAGCAGCGTAGTAGCGGACACTGAAGCTTTCTTT.

The V gene is TRBV28, the J gene TRBJ2-5; D perhaps matches TRBD2 (6 bases). The V gene's germline CDR1 is MDHEN and CDR2 SYDVKM. The CDR3 sequence is 13 residues long. The V and J ends lost 2 bases and 6 bases respectively, with 10 bases between them. CDR3 amino acids: CASSLRGRQTQYF. Here the CDR3 DNA reads TGTGCCAGCAGTTTACGGGGGAGACAGACCCAGTACTTC.

V is TRBV12-3 or TRBV12-4 and J is TRBJ2-4; the match to TRBD1 covers 9 bases. The trim removed 1 base at V and 16 bases at J, leaving 8 bases unmatched. The CDR3 loop spans 13 amino acids. The CDR3 sequence is CASSLGDRGDVYF. The CDR3 DNA reads TGTGCCAGCAGTTTAGGCGACAGGGGGGATGTATACTTC.

About this clone itself: Since a far larger clone is one base different, this is likely a read error. The chain has TRBV5-6 and TRBJ1-4; 9 nucleotides line up with TRBD1. V lost 4 bases and J lost 7; bases outside the gene matches: 2. The CDR3 is 13 residues long. The V gene's germline CDR1 is SGHDT and CDR2 YYEEEE. The DNA of the CDR3 is TGTGCCAGCAGCCCGGACAGGGGTGAAAAACTGTTTTTT. This encodes CASSPDRGEKLFF.

This sequence joins TRBV6-5 and TRBJ1-4; possible D gene TRBD1, 6 bases. Germline values: CDR1 MNHEY, CDR2 SVGAGI. Trimming removed 8 bases from V and 6 bases from J, with 16 bases in between. This CDR3 has 14 residues. CDR3 sequence: CASVIGTRYEKLFF. The CDR3 bases are TGTGCCAGCGTGATCGGGACAAGATATGAAAAACTGTTTTTT.

The chain carries TRBV29-1 and TRBJ1-1; 7 bases agree with TRBD1. The CDR3 has 14 residues. CDR1 is SQVTM, CDR2 ANQGSEA, per germline. The V segment lost 3 bases and the J segment 0 bases; nucleotides outside the gene matches: 4. For the CDR3, the DNA is TGCAGCGTTGACCGGACAGGCTTGAACACTGAAGCTTTCTTT. It specifies CSVDRTGLNTEAFF.

Concerning this clone itself: In the same sample, other DNA sequences code for this CDR3. This chain joins TRBV28 and TRBJ2-2, with 7 bases matching TRBD1. With V trimmed by 6 bases and J by 1 base, 8 bases remained unmatched. Germline CDR1 MDHEN, CDR2 SYDVKM. The CDR3 extends over 16 amino acids. CDR3 coding DNA: TGTGCCAGCAGCCTACTTGGACAGGAGAACACCGGGGAGCTGTTTTTT. This encodes CASSLLGQENTGELFF. The full variable domain, completed using reference TRBV28 and TRBJ2-2, is DVKVTQSSRYLVKRTGEKVFLECVQDMDHENMFWYRQDPGLGLRLIYFSYDVKMKEKGDIPEGYSVSREKKERFSLILESASTNQTSMYLCASSLLGQENTGELFFGEGSRLTVL.

The rearrangement uses TRBV12-3 or TRBV12-4 and TRBJ1-1, with 8 bases identical to TRBD1. The CDR3 is 13 residues long. V lost 4 bases to trimming and J lost 6 bases; unmatched junction nucleotides: 4. CDR3 amino acids: CASSWTGRAEAFF. In DNA form, the CDR3 reads TGTGCCAGCAGTTGGACAGGGCGGGCTGAAGCTTTCTTT.

The chain uses TRBV6-6 and TRBJ1-3; tentative D call: TRBD1 (6 bases). Trimming cost V 6 bases and J 0 bases, with 12 bases left between them. This CDR3 is built from 15 residues. The V gene's germline CDR1 is MNHNY and CDR2 SVGAGI (reference sequence). The CDR3 spells CASRGAYVSGNTIYF. CDR3 coding DNA: TGTGCCAGCAGGGGGGCTTATGTCTCTGGAAACACCATATATTTT.

V and J are TRBV30 and TRBJ2-5; 8 bases fit TRBD2. CDR3 length: 13 residues. Germline loops: CDR1 GTSNPN, CDR2 SVGIG (reference sequence). V lost 5 bases and J lost 5; bases outside the gene matches: 7. The DNA for the CDR3 is TGTGCCTGGGGGAAGCGGGAGAGTGAGACCCAGTACTTC. Translating gives CAWGKRESETQYF.

V is TRBV13 and J is TRBJ2-7; weak D call: TRBD2 (6 bases). The V end was cut by 4 bases, the J end by 4 bases, with 11 bases between. From germline, CDR1 is PRHDT and CDR2 FYEKMQ (reference sequence). This CDR3 is built from 13 residues. The CDR3 DNA sequence: TGTGCCAGCAGCTCGGAGGGCAGGTACGAGCAGTACTTC. It translates to CASSSEGRYEQYF. Full variable domain (rest looked up from reference TRBV13 and TRBJ2-7): AAGVIQSPRHLIKEKRETATLKCYPIPRHDTVYWYQQGPGQDPQFLISFYEKMQSDKGSIPDRFSAQQFSDYHSELNMSSLELGDSALYFCASSSEGRYEQYFGPGTRLTVT.

This chain uses TRBV7-6 with TRBJ1-1; D gene uncertain. Trimming stripped 5 bases from V and 3 bases from J, with 10 bases between. CDR3 length equals 13 residues. Germline assignment: CDR1 SGHVS and CDR2 FNYEAQ. CDR3: CASSPTRDTEAFF. The DNA for the CDR3 is TGTGCCAGCAGCCCGACTAGGGACACTGAAGCTTTCTTT.

The CDR3 region is CASSFLTGMSYEQYF. The CDR3 bases are TGTGCCAGCAGTTTTTTGACAGGGATGTCCTACGAGCAGTACTTC. The chain has TRBV11-3 and TRBJ2-7; 7 nucleotides match TRBD1. The CDR3 length is 15 residues. V shed 6 bases and J 1 base; nucleotides not matched to a gene: 9. Looked up from germline, CDR1 is SGHNT and CDR2 is YENEEA.

CDR3 region: CASSRDREVGQPQHF. CDR3 bases: TGTGCCAGCAGTCGGGACAGGGAGGTGGGGCAGCCCCAGCATTTT. The chain employs TRBV28 and TRBJ1-5; 9 positions match TRBD1. V lost 5 bases, J lost 7 bases, and 9 bases stayed unmatched. The length of the CDR3 is 15 residues. CDR1 is MDHEN, CDR2 SYDVKM, per germline.

This chain uses TRBV7-2 with TRBJ2-5, with D possibly matching TRBD1 (5 bases). Trimming took off 2 bases at V and 4 bases at J, with 11 bases between the two ends. CDR3 length: 14 amino acids. Germline V gene sequence: CDR1 SGHTA, CDR2 FQGNSA. The CDR3, as DNA: TGTGCCAGCAGCTTATGGGGCTCAAGAGAGACCCAGTACTTC. Protein: CASSLWGSRETQYF. Supplemented by reference TRBV7-2 and TRBJ2-5, the full variable domain reads GAGVSQSPSNKVTEKGKDVELRCDPISGHTALYWYRQSLGQGLEFLIYFQGNSAPDKSGLPSDRFSAERTGGSVSTLTIQRTQQEDSAVYLCASSLWGSRETQYFGPGTRLLVL.

This clone came up once. V is TRBV27 and J is TRBJ2-6; D might be TRBD1 (5 bases). V dropped 3 bases and J dropped 2 bases, with 8 bases sitting between them. The length of the CDR3 is 15 residues. Looked up from germline, CDR1 is MNHEY and CDR2 is SMNVEV (reference sequence). The DNA of the CDR3 is TGTGCCAGCAGTTTCGACAGAGCTGGGGCCAACGTCCTGACTTTC. This gives the protein CASSFDRAGANVLTF.

This rearrangement joins TRBV7-2 to TRBJ2-3, with 8 positions matching TRBD2. The CDR3 sequence is 15 residues long. J was trimmed by 6 bases and V by 3 bases; bases with no gene match: 8. CDR1 is SGHTA, CDR2 FQGNSA, per germline. The chain's CDR3 is CASSFLAGYGDTQYF. Here the CDR3 DNA reads TGTGCCAGCAGCTTCTTAGCGGGGTATGGGGATACGCAGTATTTT.

The V call is TRBV27, the J call TRBJ2-7; possibly TRBD1 for D (6 bases). CDR1 and CDR2 from the germline V gene are MNHEY and SMNVEV (reference sequence). The CDR3 loop spans 13 amino acids. Trimming removed 5 bases from V and 3 bases from J, with 11 bases in between. The CDR3 DNA is TGTGCCAGCAGTCGAACAGGGAACTACGAGCAGTACTTC. Translated: CASSRTGNYEQYF.

The V call is TRBV24-1, the J call TRBJ1-5; perhaps TRBD1 as D (5 bases). The V gene lost 9 bases and the J gene lost 6 bases, with 17 bases spanning the gap. This CDR3 contains 14 residues. Germline assignment: CDR1 KGHDR and CDR2 SFDVKD. The CDR3 spells CATPQGVLSQPQHF. The CDR3 DNA follows: TGTGCCACCCCCCAGGGTGTGTTGAGTCAGCCCCAGCATTTT.